These 22 T cell receptor beta chains originate from one sample sequenced in a study of identical twins (TCRdb year 2016). Library preparation used 5' RACE. Sequencing used an Illumina HiSeq 2000. Clones were called with MiXCR by TCRdb after fastp trimmed the public reads at Q25, and only in-frame beta chains were retained. Under each unique CDR3 protein, matching rows form one entry showing the most common genes and DNA. Recorded for this sample are 450,000 to 650,000 distinct CDR3 sequences; over 8.5% of them occurred a single time. 2.5% to 3.5% of the sample is taken by the ten largest. These same records also appear under a second study, on yellow fever vaccine responses in identical twins.

Sequencing input: PBMCs. These receptors were taken from a woman younger than 30 in good health.

This chain connects TRBV27 to TRBJ2-5, with D perhaps TRBD2 (5 bases). Trimming took off 2 bases at V and 1 base at J, with 14 bases between the two ends. There are 16 residues in the CDR3. CDR1 and CDR2 from the germline V gene are MNHEY and SMNVEV (reference sequence). The CDR3 sequence is CASSLTPQAVQETQYF. For the CDR3, the DNA is TGTGCCAGCAGTTTAACCCCCCAAGCGGTCCAAGAGACCCAGTACTTC.

This clonotype was recorded at least ten times. This rearrangement joins TRBV6-4 to TRBJ2-1; the D is unclear. This CDR3 is built from 15 residues. V was shortened by 0 bases and J by 8 bases, with 14 bases between the two germline ends. The germline V gene has CDR1 MRHNA and CDR2 SNTAGT. The CDR3 region has the DNA TGTGCCAGCAGTGACTCGGCTGCGAGTGTAGATGAGCAGTTCTTC. It yields the protein CASSDSAASVDEQFF.

A few counts support this clonotype. This chain uses TRBV12-3 or TRBV12-4 with TRBJ2-5; TRBD2 aligns across 12 bases. This CDR3 spans 14 amino acids. V shed 7 bases, J shed 2 bases, and the junction held 2 bases outside the gene matches. CDR3 in amino acids: CASKGLAGQETQYF. The CDR3 bases are TGTGCCAGCAAAGGACTAGCGGGGCAAGAGACCCAGTACTTC.

This clonotype appeared many times. This chain links TRBV29-1 with TRBJ2-7, with TRBD1 identical over 8 bases. This CDR3 spans 12 amino acids. V was pared by 6 bases and J by 2 bases, with 3 bases of the junction left unmatched. Per the germline V gene, CDR1 is SQVTM and CDR2 is ANQGSEA. The CDR3 DNA sequence: TGCAGCGTCGGACAGGGCACCTACGAGCAGTACTTC. This codes for CSVGQGTYEQYF.

In its sample, this clonotype was seen many times. CDR3 DNA sequence: TGTGCCATCAGACAGTTAACAGCCGACTCTGGAAACACCATATATTTT. It codes for CAIRQLTADSGNTIYF. This chain connects TRBV10-3 to TRBJ1-3; D is uncertain. CDR3 size: 16 residues. The germline V gene has CDR1 ENHRY and CDR2 SYGVKD. Trimming took off 6 bases at V and 0 bases at J, with 15 bases between the two ends.

There are a few counts of this clonotype. The chain links TRBV9 to TRBJ2-7; 10 bases are shared with TRBD2. This CDR3 spans 13 amino acids. Germline assignment: CDR1 SGDLS and CDR2 YYNGEE. The V gene end was trimmed by 4 bases and the J gene end by 6 bases; junction bases not matched to a gene: 4. This CDR3 reads CASSPRTSGEQYF. DNA of the CDR3: TGTGCCAGCAGCCCCAGGACTAGCGGCGAGCAGTACTTC.

The V and J genes are TRBV19 and TRBJ2-7, with TRBD1 as a possible D gene (5 bases). CDR1 LNHDA and CDR2 SQIVND come from the germline V gene (reference sequence). There are 13 residues in the CDR3. Trimming removed 11 bases at V and 11 bases at J, with 25 bases between. CDR3 sequence reads: CASGFATSRAKYF. The CDR3 DNA reads TGTGCCTCAGGGTTTGCTACGAGCAGAGCAAAGTACTTC. Supplemented by reference TRBV19 and TRBJ2-7, the full variable domain reads DGGITQSPKYLFRKEGQNVTLSCEQNLNHDAMYWYRQDPGQGLRLIYYSQIVNDFQKGDIAEGYSVSREKKESFPLTVTSAQKNPTAFYLCASGFATSRAKYFGPGTRLTVT.

Only a few counts were recorded for this clonotype. The chain has TRBV2 and TRBJ2-2, with 8 bases aligning to TRBD2. The CDR3 extends over 15 amino acids. The ends lost 4 bases at V and 0 bases at J; junction bases unmatched: 1. The germline V gene has CDR1 SNHLY and CDR2 FYNNEI. The CDR3 coding sequence is TGTGCCAGCAGTGGGGGACTAGCGAACACCGGGGAGCTGTTTTTT. This translates into CASSGGLANTGELFF.

The chain carries TRBV7-8 and TRBJ2-2; the match to TRBD2 covers 15 bases. The germline CDR1 and CDR2 sequences are SGHVS and FQNEAQ. V lost 7 bases, J lost 5 bases, and 8 bases stayed unmatched. This CDR3 contains 17 residues. CDR3 amino acids: CASTTMGLAGGTGELFF. The CDR3 nucleotides are TGTGCCAGCACCACCATGGGACTAGCGGGAGGTACCGGGGAGCTGTTTTTT.

This clonotype was counted a few times. V usage is TRBV29-1 and J usage is TRBJ2-5, with a possible D match to TRBD1 (6 bases). CDR1 SQVTM and CDR2 ANQGSEA come from the germline V gene. The V end was cut by 2 bases, the J end by 9 bases, with 13 bases between. This CDR3 spans 12 amino acids. DNA for the CDR3: TGCAGCGTTGAATTCGCAGGGGCGGCCCAGTACTTC. It encodes CSVEFAGAAQYF.

The table lists this clonotype with many counts. The J gene is TRBJ2-7, the V gene TRBV7-2, with D unresolved. V was pared by 3 bases and J by 0 bases, with 9 bases between. There are 14 residues in the CDR3. Germline V gene lookup returns CDR1 SGHTA and CDR2 FQGNSA. The DNA for the CDR3 is TGTGCCAGCAGCTTGACGGACGGCTCCTACGAGCAGTACTTC. Protein product: CASSLTDGSYEQYF. The variable domain in full, completed from reference TRBV7-2 and TRBJ2-7, reads GAGVSQSPSNKVTEKGKDVELRCDPISGHTALYWYRQSLGQGLEFLIYFQGNSAPDKSGLPSDRFSAERTGGSVSTLTIQRTQQEDSAVYLCASSLTDGSYEQYFGPGTRLTVT.

This rearrangement joins TRBV29-1 to TRBJ2-7, with D perhaps TRBD1 (5 bases). Deletions cut 4 bases from V and 5 bases from J, with 12 bases between. From germline, CDR1 is SQVTM and CDR2 ANQGSEA. The CDR3 contains 12 residues. CDR3 DNA sequence: TGCAGCGTTGGCCAGGGCATTCACGAGCAGTACTTC. It specifies CSVGQGIHEQYF.

The chain recombines TRBV5-1 with TRBJ2-5, with D unclear. V was trimmed by 0 bases and J by 5 bases, leaving 11 bases between them. From germline, CDR1 is SGHRS and CDR2 YFSETQ. The CDR3 contains 14 residues. In DNA form, the CDR3 reads TGCGCCAGCAGCTTGGTCCCAGTCCTTGAGACCCAGTACTTC. This sequence encodes CASSLVPVLETQYF.

The chain couples TRBV7-9 to TRBJ1-1, with D unresolved. V shed 4 bases and J shed 6 bases, with 9 bases lying between them. CDR1 is SEHNR, CDR2 FQNEAQ, per germline (reference sequence). This CDR3 comprises 12 residues. Written as DNA, the CDR3 is TGTGCCAGCAGCTCTAGTAGTGCTGAAGCTTTCTTT. The encoded protein is CASSSSSAEAFF.

This clonotype was counted a single time. The V and J genes are TRBV6-2 or TRBV6-3 and TRBJ2-5; 12 bases agree with TRBD2. The germline gives CDR1 MNHEY, CDR2 SVGEGT. This CDR3 has 17 amino acids. J was trimmed by 1 base and V by 4 bases; bases with no gene match: 7. Written as DNA, the CDR3 is TGTGCCAGCAGTTTACAAGGACTAGCGGGATCCCAAGAGACCCAGTACTTC. This encodes CASSLQGLAGSQETQYF.

This clonotype was observed a handful of times. V and J are TRBV28 and TRBJ1-5; TRBD1 is a possible D gene (6 bases). This CDR3 has 14 amino acids. V lost 3 bases and J lost 3, with 9 bases in between. Per the germline V gene, CDR1 is MDHEN and CDR2 is SYDVKM. CDR3 residues: CASSFDRINQPQHF. In DNA form, the CDR3 reads TGTGCCAGCAGTTTTGACAGGATCAATCAGCCCCAGCATTTT. Full variable domain (outside the CDR3, taken from reference TRBV28 and TRBJ1-5): DVKVTQSSRYLVKRTGEKVFLECVQDMDHENMFWYRQDPGLGLRLIYFSYDVKMKEKGDIPEGYSVSREKKERFSLILESASTNQTSMYLCASSFDRINQPQHFGDGTRLSIL.

This clonotype was seen only a few times. The chain uses TRBV28 and TRBJ2-7; possibly TRBD1 for D (5 bases). The CDR3 sequence is 13 residues long. Trimming stripped 6 bases from V and 2 bases from J, with 11 bases between. Looked up from germline, CDR1 is MDHEN and CDR2 is SYDVKM. The CDR3 reads CASSWTLPYEQYF. In DNA form, the CDR3 reads TGTGCCAGCAGCTGGACACTTCCCTACGAGCAGTACTTC.

This clonotype came up many times. This chain connects TRBV12-3 or TRBV12-4 to TRBJ2-2, with 7 bases that match TRBD2. J lost 6 bases, V lost 7 bases, and 5 bases had no gene match. This CDR3 has 13 residues. The CDR3 nucleotides read TGTGCCAGCACCCTGGGAGGGCCCGGGGAGCTGTTTTTT. It encodes CASTLGGPGELFF.

The chain couples TRBV29-1 to TRBJ1-1, with a possible D match to TRBD1 (5 bases). CDR3 length equals 13 residues. Trimming shortened V by 7 bases and J by 1 base, and 13 bases separated the two germline ends. Looked up from germline, CDR1 is SQVTM and CDR2 is ANQGSEA. CDR3 sequence reads: CSGADSRNTEAFF. The CDR3 DNA reads as TGCAGCGGTGCTGACAGCCGGAACACTGAAGCTTTCTTT.

The V and J genes are TRBV7-9 and TRBJ2-1, with 8 nucleotides matching TRBD1. Looked up from germline, CDR1 is SEHNR and CDR2 is FQNEAQ (reference sequence). The CDR3 extends over 16 amino acids. Trimming cost V 3 bases and J 8 bases; bases outside gene matches: 12. CDR3 DNA: TGTGCCAGCAGCTTTTTGGGACAGGCTCCGGGGGATGAGCAGTTCTTC. Translating it yields CASSFLGQAPGDEQFF. The full variable domain, with the rest looked up from reference TRBV7-9 and TRBJ2-1, is DTGVSQNPRHKITKRGQNVTFRCDPISEHNRLYWYRQTLGQGPEFLTYFQNEAQLEKSRLLSDRFSAERPKGSFSTLEIQRTEQGDSAMYLCASSFLGQAPGDEQFFGPGTRLTVL.

The CDR3 loop is CASSGTGGIGSYNEQFF. DNA of the CDR3: TGTGCCAGCAGCGGGACAGGGGGGATCGGGTCCTACAATGAGCAGTTCTTC. The chain is built from TRBV27 and TRBJ2-1; 11 bases align to TRBD1. The CDR3 runs to 17 residues. The V gene's germline CDR1 is MNHEY and CDR2 SMNVEV (reference sequence). The V segment lost 6 bases and the J segment 1 base; nucleotides outside the gene matches: 8.

This clonotype came up many times. The chain is built from TRBV20-1 and TRBJ2-5, with D unclear. The V end was cut by 3 bases, the J end by 1 base, with 9 bases between. Germline loops: CDR1 DFQATT, CDR2 SNEGSKA (reference sequence). The CDR3 is 13 residues long. DNA of the CDR3: TGCAGTGCTAGTCTAGGGTCCCAAGAGACCCAGTACTTC. Amino acids: CSASLGSQETQYF.